Below, 26 T cell receptor beta chains from the same sample are listed, as sequenced in a study of control samples from healthy donors and cancer patients. The table came from immunoSEQ multiplex PCR; TCRdb's copy has only in-frame clones and leaves some out. The sample yields 150,000 to 200,000 clones, 80% to 90% seen once. Sequencing was performed on blood. The receptors originated from a man aged 25-40 years in good health.

The rearrangement joins TRBV15 to TRBJ1-3; D might be TRBD1 (6 bases). The CDR3 length is 15 residues. The V and J ends lost 1 base and 2 bases respectively, with 9 bases between them. Germline V CDR1 and CDR2: LNHNV, YYDKDF (reference sequence). CDR3 amino acids: CATSRVDSTGNTIYF. The CDR3 DNA reads as TGTGCCACCAGCAGAGTGGACAGCACTGGAAACACCATATATTTT.

This clone appeared once. Mismatch with germline at one junction end may stem from a read error. Other nucleotide sequences in the sample specify the same CDR3. The chain couples TRBV7-9 to TRBJ1-1; D remains unclear. The CDR3 spans 12 residues. Germline V gene sequence: CDR1 SEHNR, CDR2 FQNEAQ (reference sequence). CDR3 DNA sequence: TGTGCCAGCACAGATCGAGACATTGAAGCTTTCTTC. It codes for CASTDRDIEAFF.

The chain has TRBV6-5 and TRBJ2-1, with D hard to call. Trimming took 7 bases from V and 1 from J, leaving 14 bases between them. CDR1 is MNHEY, CDR2 SVGAGI, per germline. CDR3 length: 15 residues. The CDR3 here is CASTPHHDSYNEQFF. In DNA, the CDR3 is TGTGCCAGCACCCCGCATCACGATTCCTACAATGAGCAGTTCTTC.

CDR3 sequence: CASSVSGGYEQYF. CDR3 nucleotide sequence: TGTGCCAGCAGCGTAAGCGGGGGTTACGAGCAGTACTTC. The V gene is TRBV7-3, the J gene TRBJ2-7; 8 nucleotides align to TRBD2. This CDR3 region has 13 residues. Per the germline V gene, CDR1 is SGHTA and CDR2 is FQGTGA. The V segment lost 5 bases and the J segment 4 bases; nucleotides outside the gene matches: 4.

This sequence joins TRBV6-1 and TRBJ1-2; maybe TRBD1 (6 bases). This CDR3 is 15 amino acids long. V gave up 1 base and J gave up 8 bases, with 17 bases separating them. Germline CDR1 reads MNHNS; CDR2 reads SASEGT. CDR3 in DNA: TGTGCCAGCAGTGAAGTCGCGAGGGGGTTGGACGGCTACACCTTC. Protein: CASSEVARGLDGYTF.

The V gene is TRBV6-5, the J gene TRBJ2-1; TRBD2 aligns across 11 bases. The trim removed 4 bases at V and 9 bases at J, leaving 8 bases unmatched. The germline gives CDR1 MNHEY, CDR2 SVGAGI. The CDR3 runs to 15 residues. The CDR3 region is CASSSPGLAGVEQFF. The CDR3 region has the DNA TGTGCCAGCAGTTCCCCCGGACTAGCGGGTGTTGAGCAGTTCTTC.

The chain links TRBV28 to TRBJ2-7; TRBD2 aligns across 10 bases. The germline V gene encodes CDR1 MDHEN and CDR2 SYDVKM. The CDR3 runs to 18 residues. After removal of 3 bases from V and 3 bases from J, the junction contained 14 bases not matched to a gene. The DNA of the CDR3 is TGTGCCAGCAGTTTCCTACGTCTGAGGACTAGCGGTTTCTACGAGCAGTACTTC. It yields the protein CASSFLRLRTSGFYEQYF.

The chain uses TRBV2 and TRBJ1-2; possibly TRBD1 for D (5 bases). From germline, CDR1 is SNHLY and CDR2 FYNNEI. The CDR3 is 14 residues long. V lost 2 bases to trimming and J lost 4 bases, with 11 bases between them. In nucleotides, the CDR3 is TGTGCCAGCAGTGAAAAAGGGACGGCCTATGGCTACACCTTC. Translation gives CASSEKGTAYGYTF.

This chain uses TRBV11-2 with TRBJ1-2; 8 bases align to TRBD1. This CDR3 comprises 13 residues. After removal of 5 bases from V and 4 bases from J, the junction contained 3 bases not matched to a gene. Germline V gives CDR1 SGHAT, CDR2 FQNNGV. This CDR3 is CASSRQGSYGYTF. CDR3 DNA: TGTGCCAGCAGCCGACAGGGGAGCTATGGCTACACCTTC.

This chain links TRBV6-6 with TRBJ1-1; the match to TRBD1 covers 10 bases. CDR3 length: 19 residues. V trimming: 5 bases; J trimming: 4 bases; junction bases outside the gene matches: 19. The germline gives CDR1 MNHNY, CDR2 SVGAGI (reference sequence). The CDR3 coding sequence is TGTGCCAGCAGTCCCGCCTCCTTCGTCGGGACAGGGGTGGCCACTGAAGCTTTCTTT. This translates into CASSPASFVGTGVATEAFF.

This chain joins TRBV11-2 and TRBJ2-2; TRBD2 agrees at 7 bases. Losses at the gene ends were 1 base for V and 1 base for J; bases not matched to a gene: 3. CDR1 and CDR2 from the germline V gene are SGHAT and FQNNGV. The CDR3 spans 16 residues. CDR3 amino acids: CASSLGSGVNTGELFF. The CDR3 DNA sequence: TGTGCCAGCAGCTTAGGGAGCGGGGTGAACACCGGGGAGCTGTTTTTT. Drawing the rest from reference TRBV11-2 and TRBJ2-2, the complete variable domain is EAGVAQSPRYKIIEKRQSVAFWCNPISGHATLYWYQQILGQGPKLLIQFQNNGVVDDSQLPKDRFSAERLKGVDSTLKIQPAKLEDSAVYLCASSLGSGVNTGELFFGEGSRLTVL.

This sequence joins TRBV30 and TRBJ1-5; D is possibly TRBD1 (6 bases). Trimming took off 2 bases at V and 5 bases at J, with 10 bases between the two ends. CDR1 and CDR2 (germline): GTSNPN, SVGIG (reference sequence). The CDR3 totals 13 residues. In DNA form, the CDR3 reads TGTGCCTGGAGTACAGGGAAGGATCAGCCCCAGCATTTT. It encodes CAWSTGKDQPQHF.

CDR3 sequence reads: CSVQTLSGNTIYF. Written as DNA, the CDR3 is TGCAGCGTTCAGACTCTATCTGGAAACACCATATATTTT. The chain joins TRBV29-1 to TRBJ1-3; D unresolved. This CDR3 comprises 13 residues. The germline V gene has CDR1 SQVTM and CDR2 ANQGSEA. The V end was cut by 5 bases, the J end by 1 base, with 9 bases between.

Only one count was recorded for this clone. The J gene is TRBJ1-5, the V gene TRBV27; D is unresolved. Trimming shortened V by 2 bases and J by 6 bases, and 14 bases separated the two germline ends. The CDR3 has 15 amino acids. Germline values: CDR1 MNHEY, CDR2 SMNVEV (reference sequence). This CDR3 is CASSLVRGPGQPQHF. The DNA for the CDR3 is TGTGCCAGCAGTTTAGTCCGGGGTCCCGGTCAGCCCCAGCATTTT.

The chain joins TRBV27 to TRBJ1-2, with 7 bases identical to TRBD1. J gave up 0 bases and V 5 bases, and 3 bases lay outside the gene matches. The CDR3 is made up of 14 amino acids. Germline V gene lookup returns CDR1 MNHEY and CDR2 SMNVEV (reference sequence). CDR3 amino acids: CASSHRGPNYGYTF. In nucleotides, the CDR3 is TGTGCCAGCAGTCACAGGGGCCCTAACTATGGCTACACCTTC.

This chain connects TRBV7-8 to TRBJ1-5; the match to TRBD1 covers 7 bases. Trimming at V came to 3 bases and at J to 4 bases, leaving 6 bases not matched to a gene. Germline-derived CDR1 and CDR2 are SGHVS and FQNEAQ. The CDR3 extends over 15 amino acids. CDR3 DNA sequence: TGTGCCAGCAGCTTGATGACAGGGTCGAATCAGCCCCAGCATTTT. It yields the protein CASSLMTGSNQPQHF.

This chain uses TRBV7-8 with TRBJ1-2; 9 bases are shared with TRBD1. V lost 5 bases and J lost 4; bases outside the gene matches: 14. The CDR3 spans 17 residues. CDR1 SGHVS and CDR2 FQNEAQ come from the germline V gene. The CDR3 sequence is CASSPRGTGRVGYGYTF. For the CDR3, the DNA is TGTGCCAGCAGCCCCAGAGGGACAGGGAGGGTCGGCTATGGCTACACCTTC.

The rearrangement links TRBV28 to TRBJ1-3, with D possibly TRBD1 on 6 matching bases. Germline V lookup: CDR1 MDHEN, CDR2 SYDVKM. CDR3 length: 16 amino acids. Trimming removed 7 bases from V and 5 bases from J, with 21 bases in between. In DNA, the CDR3 is TGTGCCAGCACGCTTTCTGACACAGGGAGACGAAACACCATATATTTT. As protein: CASTLSDTGRRNTIYF.

The rearrangement uses TRBV28 and TRBJ1-5; maybe TRBD1 (5 bases). The V and J ends lost 8 bases and 1 base respectively, with 18 bases between them. Germline V gives CDR1 MDHEN, CDR2 SYDVKM. The CDR3 is made up of 16 amino acids. The CDR3 loop reads CASSTGKGTSNQPQHF. Written as DNA, the CDR3 is TGTGCCAGCTCGACGGGGAAAGGGACCAGCAATCAGCCCCAGCATTTT.

The chain recombines TRBV28 with TRBJ1-1, with D perhaps TRBD1 (5 bases). The CDR3 runs 14 residues. CDR1 and CDR2 from the germline V gene are MDHEN and SYDVKM. V lost 8 bases and J lost 4, with 17 bases in between. The CDR3 DNA reads as TGTGCCAGCGGTGAACAGGTCGGGGGCACTGAAGCTTTCTTT. Its protein is CASGEQVGGTEAFF.

The rearrangement links TRBV5-6 to TRBJ2-7; D call uncertain. V gave up 4 bases and J gave up 4 bases, with 6 bases separating them. CDR1 and CDR2 from the germline V gene are SGHDT and YYEEEE. This CDR3 contains 11 residues. The CDR3 here is CASSRRYEQYF. CDR3 nucleotides: TGTGCCAGCAGCCGGAGATACGAGCAGTACTTC.

V usage is TRBV7-3 and J usage is TRBJ2-3; 7 bases agree with TRBD1. There are 15 residues in the CDR3. V was pared by 3 bases and J by 0 bases, with 3 bases of the junction left unmatched. Germline V lookup: CDR1 SGHTA, CDR2 FQGTGA. The CDR3 loop is CASSLTGLSTDTQYF. The CDR3 DNA reads TGTGCCAGCAGCTTGACAGGGCTTAGCACAGATACGCAGTATTTT.

V gene TRBV27 combines with J gene TRBJ2-3; D unresolved. This CDR3 comprises 16 residues. Per the germline V gene, CDR1 is MNHEY and CDR2 is SMNVEV (reference sequence). V lost 2 bases and J lost 3, with 15 bases in between. CDR3 sequence (DNA): TGTGCCAGCAGTTTACACAATCGGGTCGTAACAGATACGCAGTATTTT. Amino acid sequence: CASSLHNRVVTDTQYF.

CDR3 bases: TGTGCCAGCAGTGGCGGACAGGGTCAATTAGGAAACACTGAAGCTTTCTTT. Residues: CASSGGQGQLGNTEAFF. The chain is built from TRBV6-1 and TRBJ1-1; 8 bases line up with TRBD1. In germline, CDR1 is MNHNS, CDR2 SASEGT. V trimming: 4 bases; J trimming: 2 bases; junction bases outside the gene matches: 12. This CDR3 has 17 amino acids.

V and J are TRBV11-2 and TRBJ2-7; 11 bases line up with TRBD2. Germline V gene data show CDR1 as SGHAT and CDR2 as FQNNGV. This CDR3 is built from 16 residues. With V trimmed by 0 bases and J by 3 bases, 4 bases remained unmatched. CDR3 sequence (DNA): TGTGCCAGCAGCTTAGATACTAGCGGGGGTGTCTACGAGCAGTACTTC. It codes for CASSLDTSGGVYEQYF.

The rearrangement links TRBV6-5 to TRBJ1-2; D perhaps matches TRBD1 (5 bases). Germline V gives CDR1 MNHEY, CDR2 SVGAGI. CDR3 length: 13 residues. V was shortened by 7 bases and J by 2 bases, with 11 bases between the two germline ends. CDR3: CASNPRGNYGYTF. Here the CDR3 DNA reads TGTGCCAGCAATCCCCGGGGGAACTATGGCTACACCTTC.